Listed here is a single T cell receptor beta chain. What it binds is unknown. Per germline, CDR1 SGHVS and CDR2 FQNEAQ. V shed 5 bases, J shed 1 base, and the junction held 8 bases outside the gene matches. The CDR3 totals 16 residues. Though probably carrying unrecorded immune exposures, donors were nominally healthy at sampling. This record belongs to a study of cytomegalovirus exposure and HLA in healthy donors. PCR was performed using 60 Vbeta and 13 Jbeta primers. Profiling relied on immunoSEQ multiplex PCR, and the TCRdb table lists in-frame clones only, not all of them. The sample contains about 190,000 clones, around 84% of which appear only once. Study-level results: While the bulk of TCR sequences proved rare, some public TCRs turned up in many donors.

The clonotype originates from a woman aged 45-60 years in good health and CMV-seropositive. The chain is built from TRBV7-8 and TRBJ1-2, with TRBD1 identical over 9 bases. Sequenced input: PBMCs. The CDR3 DNA reads TGTGCCAGCAGCACTCAAGGGACAGGGTTTAACTATGGCTACACCTTC. This codes for CASSTQGTGFNYGYTF.